Judged by abundance, the clone carrying this T cell receptor beta chain is medium-sized. Antigen: not known. This entry comes from a study of metastatic and nonmetastatic thyroid tumors. At the level of the study: Repertoire comparison spanned blood and tumor or nodule tissue of malignant and benign thyroid patients.

In the original processing: Variation in CDR3 across clinicopathological groups served as the basis for constructing a distant-metastasis classifier in papillary thyroid cancer. With MiXCR, TCRdb reprocessed the PCR reads. TCRdb, rather than the study authors, made the V and J calls. The sample records about 21,000 clones, around a third being singletons. Every patient underwent thyroid surgery untreated. The study, taken as a whole, reports: Patients with malignant thyroid tumors reportedly had significantly higher TCR beta diversity than those with benign nodules, in blood and tumor.

V lost 0 bases to trimming and J lost 6 bases, with 12 bases between them. The CDR3 is made up of 14 amino acids. Germline lookup yields CDR1 GTSNPN and CDR2 SVGIG (reference sequence). The rearrangement links TRBV30 to TRBJ2-1, with D tentatively TRBD2 (7 bases). Sequenced sample: adjacent normal tissue. This clonotype originated in a female donor with papillary thyroid cancer or a benign thyroid nodule (not recorded which). Some clones in this sample may be carry-over from other donors' samples. Here the CDR3 reads CAWSVGRGGNEQFF. For the CDR3, the DNA is TGTGCCTGGAGTGTAGGAAGGGGGGGCAATGAGCAGTTCTTC.